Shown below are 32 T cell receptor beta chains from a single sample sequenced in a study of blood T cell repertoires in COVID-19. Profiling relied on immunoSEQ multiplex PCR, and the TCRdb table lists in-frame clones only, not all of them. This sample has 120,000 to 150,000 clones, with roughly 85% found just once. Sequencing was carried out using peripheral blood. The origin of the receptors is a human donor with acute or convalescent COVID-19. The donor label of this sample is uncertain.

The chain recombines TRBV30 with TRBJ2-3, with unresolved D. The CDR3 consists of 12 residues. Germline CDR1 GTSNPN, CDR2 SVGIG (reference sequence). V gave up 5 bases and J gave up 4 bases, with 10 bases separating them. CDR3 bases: TGTGCCTGGGGCCTCAGCGCAGATACGCAGTATTTT. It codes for CAWGLSADTQYF.

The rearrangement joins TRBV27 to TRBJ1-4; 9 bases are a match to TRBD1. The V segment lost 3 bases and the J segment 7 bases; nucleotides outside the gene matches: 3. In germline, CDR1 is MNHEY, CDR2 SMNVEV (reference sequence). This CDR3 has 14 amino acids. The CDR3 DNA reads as TGTGCCAGCAGTTTGACAGGGGGAGGTGAAAAACTGTTTTTT. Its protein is CASSLTGGGEKLFF.

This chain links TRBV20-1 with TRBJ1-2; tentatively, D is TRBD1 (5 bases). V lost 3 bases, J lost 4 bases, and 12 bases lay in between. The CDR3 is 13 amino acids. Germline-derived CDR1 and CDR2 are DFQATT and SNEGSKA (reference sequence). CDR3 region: CSASTGGGYGYTF. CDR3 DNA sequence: TGCAGTGCTAGTACGGGGGGTGGCTATGGCTACACCTTC.

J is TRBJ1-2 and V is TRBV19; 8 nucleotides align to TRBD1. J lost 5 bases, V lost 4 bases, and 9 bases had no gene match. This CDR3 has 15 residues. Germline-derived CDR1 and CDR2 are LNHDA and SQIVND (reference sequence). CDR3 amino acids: CASSTNSGQVYGYTF. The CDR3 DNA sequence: TGTGCCAGTAGTACAAACTCGGGACAGGTTTATGGCTACACCTTC.

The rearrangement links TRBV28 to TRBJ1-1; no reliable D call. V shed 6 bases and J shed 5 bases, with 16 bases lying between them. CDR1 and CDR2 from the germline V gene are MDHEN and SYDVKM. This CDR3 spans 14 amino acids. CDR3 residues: CASSLGLGETEAFF. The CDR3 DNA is TGTGCCAGCAGCCTTGGCCTCGGGGAAACTGAAGCTTTCTTT.

CDR3 in DNA: TGTGCCAGCAGCCAAGATACCGGGAGGCCTGCAGATACGCAGTATTTT. Encoded protein: CASSQDTGRPADTQYF. The chain couples TRBV14 to TRBJ2-3; 7 bases fit TRBD2. CDR3 length equals 16 residues. CDR1 is SGHDN, CDR2 FVKESK, per germline. With 0 bases clipped from V and 4 bases from J, the junction kept 7 bases outside the gene matches.

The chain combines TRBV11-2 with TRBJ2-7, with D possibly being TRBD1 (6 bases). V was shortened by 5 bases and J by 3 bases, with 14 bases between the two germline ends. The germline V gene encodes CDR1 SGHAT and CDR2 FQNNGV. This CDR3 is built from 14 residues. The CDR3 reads CASSTRGISYEQYF. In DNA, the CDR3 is TGTGCCAGCAGCACCAGGGGAATTAGCTACGAGCAGTACTTC.

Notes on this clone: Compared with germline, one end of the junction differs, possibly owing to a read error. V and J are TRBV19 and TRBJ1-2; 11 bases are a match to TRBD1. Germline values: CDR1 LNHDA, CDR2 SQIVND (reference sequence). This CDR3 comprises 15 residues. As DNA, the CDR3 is TGTGCCAGTAGTTCCACGGGACAGGGGGTACATGGCCACACCTTC. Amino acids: CASSSTGQGVHGHTF.

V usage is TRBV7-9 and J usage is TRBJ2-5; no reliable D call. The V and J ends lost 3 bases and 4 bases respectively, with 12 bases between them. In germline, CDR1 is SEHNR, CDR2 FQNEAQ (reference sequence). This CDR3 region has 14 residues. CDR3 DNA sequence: TGTGCCAGCAGCTTCGCAGTTGCTCCAGAGACCCAGTACTTC. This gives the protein CASSFAVAPETQYF.

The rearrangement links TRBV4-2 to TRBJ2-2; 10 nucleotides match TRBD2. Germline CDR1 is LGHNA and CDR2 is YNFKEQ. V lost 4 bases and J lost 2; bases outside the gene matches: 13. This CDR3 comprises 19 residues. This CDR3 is CASSPLRASGRENTGELFF. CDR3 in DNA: TGTGCCAGCAGCCCCCTCCGGGCTAGCGGGAGAGAAAACACCGGGGAGCTGTTTTTT.

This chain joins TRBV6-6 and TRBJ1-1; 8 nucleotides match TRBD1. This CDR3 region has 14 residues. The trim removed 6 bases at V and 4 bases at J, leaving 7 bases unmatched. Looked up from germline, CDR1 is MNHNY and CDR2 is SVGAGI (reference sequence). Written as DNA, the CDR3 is TGTGCCAGCAGCCAAATGACAGGGGTCACTGAAGCTTTCTTT. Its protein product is CASSQMTGVTEAFF.

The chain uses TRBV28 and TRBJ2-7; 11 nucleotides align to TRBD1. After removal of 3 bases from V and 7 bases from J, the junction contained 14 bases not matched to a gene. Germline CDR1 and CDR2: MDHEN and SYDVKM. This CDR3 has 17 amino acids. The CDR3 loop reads CASSFSLPGQGDREQYF. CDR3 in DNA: TGTGCCAGCAGTTTCTCTTTACCGGGACAGGGGGATAGGGAGCAGTACTTC. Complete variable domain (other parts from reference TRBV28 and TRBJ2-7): DVKVTQSSRYLVKRTGEKVFLECVQDMDHENMFWYRQDPGLGLRLIYFSYDVKMKEKGDIPEGYSVSREKKERFSLILESASTNQTSMYLCASSFSLPGQGDREQYFGPGTRLTVT.

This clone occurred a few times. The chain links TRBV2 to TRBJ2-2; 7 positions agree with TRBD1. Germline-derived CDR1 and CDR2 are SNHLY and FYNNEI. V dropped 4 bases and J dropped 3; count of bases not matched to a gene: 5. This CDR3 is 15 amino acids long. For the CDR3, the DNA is TGTGCCAGCAGTGTACAGGGGTTGGACACCGGGGAGCTGTTTTTT. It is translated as CASSVQGLDTGELFF.

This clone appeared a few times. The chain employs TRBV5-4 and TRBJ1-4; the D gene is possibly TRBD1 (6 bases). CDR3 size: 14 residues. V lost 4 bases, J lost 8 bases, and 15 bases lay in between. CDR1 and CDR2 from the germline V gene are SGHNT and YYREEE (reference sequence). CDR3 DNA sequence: TGTGCCAGCAGCCGGGACAACGAGGGGGAAAAACTGTTTTTT. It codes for CASSRDNEGEKLFF.

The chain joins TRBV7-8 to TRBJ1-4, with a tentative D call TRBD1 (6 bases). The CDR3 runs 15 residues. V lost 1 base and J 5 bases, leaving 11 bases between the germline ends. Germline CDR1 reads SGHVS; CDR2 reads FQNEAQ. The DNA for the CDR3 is TGTGCCAGCAGCTTAGAACAGAGGGGGAATGAAAAACTGTTTTTT. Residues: CASSLEQRGNEKLFF.

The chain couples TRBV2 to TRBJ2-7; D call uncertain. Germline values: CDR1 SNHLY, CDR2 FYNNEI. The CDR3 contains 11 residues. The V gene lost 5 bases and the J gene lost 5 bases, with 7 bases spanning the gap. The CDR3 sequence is CASSFFDEQYV. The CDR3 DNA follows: TGTGCCAGCAGTTTCTTCGACGAGCAGTACGTC.

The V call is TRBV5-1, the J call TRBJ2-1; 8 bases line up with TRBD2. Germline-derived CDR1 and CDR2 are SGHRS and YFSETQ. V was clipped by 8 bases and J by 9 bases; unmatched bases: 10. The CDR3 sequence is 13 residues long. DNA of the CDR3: TGCGCCAGTAACGGACTAGCTACCGGTGAGCAGTTCTTC. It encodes CASNGLATGEQFF.

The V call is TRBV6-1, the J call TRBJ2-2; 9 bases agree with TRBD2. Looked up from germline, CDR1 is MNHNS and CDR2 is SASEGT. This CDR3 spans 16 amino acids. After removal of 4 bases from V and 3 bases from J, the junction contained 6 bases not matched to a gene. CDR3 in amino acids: CASSGAGGLYTGELFF. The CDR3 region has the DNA TGTGCCAGCAGTGGGGCGGGAGGGTTGTACACCGGGGAGCTGTTTTTT.

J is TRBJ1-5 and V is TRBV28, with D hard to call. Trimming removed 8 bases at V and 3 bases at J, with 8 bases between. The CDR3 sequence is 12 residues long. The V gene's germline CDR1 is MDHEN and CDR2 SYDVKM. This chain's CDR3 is CASGRANQPQHF. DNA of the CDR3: TGTGCCAGCGGGCGGGCCAATCAGCCCCAGCATTTT. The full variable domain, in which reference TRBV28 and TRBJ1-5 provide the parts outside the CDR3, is DVKVTQSSRYLVKRTGEKVFLECVQDMDHENMFWYRQDPGLGLRLIYFSYDVKMKEKGDIPEGYSVSREKKERFSLILESASTNQTSMYLCASGRANQPQHFGDGTRLSIL.

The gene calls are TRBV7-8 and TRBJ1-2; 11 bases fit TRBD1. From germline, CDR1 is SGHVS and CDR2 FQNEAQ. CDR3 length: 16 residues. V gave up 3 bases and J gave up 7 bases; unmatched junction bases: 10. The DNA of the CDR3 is TGTGCCAGCAGCTTGTTGGACAGGGGGCCTGGCGCTGGCTACACCTTC. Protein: CASSLLDRGPGAGYTF.

The chain's CDR3 is CASSSIQSYGYTF. In DNA, the CDR3 is TGTGCCAGCAGCTCGATACAGAGTTATGGCTACACCTTC. This chain joins TRBV7-2 and TRBJ1-2; the D is unclear. The V and J ends lost 4 bases and 5 bases respectively, with 11 bases between them. Germline V CDR1 and CDR2: SGHTA, FQGNSA. CDR3 size: 13 residues. The full variable domain, its missing parts supplied by reference TRBV7-2 and TRBJ1-2, is GAGVSQSPSNKVTEKGKDVELRCDPISGHTALYWYRQSLGQGLEFLIYFQGNSAPDKSGLPSDRFSAERTGGSVSTLTIQRTQQEDSAVYLCASSSIQSYGYTFGSGTRLTVV.

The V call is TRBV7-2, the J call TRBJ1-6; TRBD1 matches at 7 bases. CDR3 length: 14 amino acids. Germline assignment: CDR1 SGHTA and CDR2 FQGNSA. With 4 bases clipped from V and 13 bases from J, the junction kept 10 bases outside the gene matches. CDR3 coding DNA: TGTGCCAGCAGCTCCGGGACAGCGGGAGCTCCCCTCCACTTT. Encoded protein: CASSSGTAGAPLHF.

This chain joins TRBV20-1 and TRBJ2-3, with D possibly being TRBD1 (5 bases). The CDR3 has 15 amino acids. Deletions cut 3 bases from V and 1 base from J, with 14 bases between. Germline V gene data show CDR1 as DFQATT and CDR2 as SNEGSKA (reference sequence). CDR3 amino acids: CSASTTGEGTDTQYF. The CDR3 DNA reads TGCAGTGCTAGTACAACAGGAGAAGGCACAGATACGCAGTATTTT.

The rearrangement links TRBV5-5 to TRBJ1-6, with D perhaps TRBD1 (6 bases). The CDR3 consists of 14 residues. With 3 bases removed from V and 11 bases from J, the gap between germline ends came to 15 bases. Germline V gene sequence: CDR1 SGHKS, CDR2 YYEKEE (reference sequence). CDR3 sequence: CASSSPVPGAPLHF. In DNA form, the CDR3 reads TGTGCCAGCAGCTCCCCGGTCCCAGGGGCACCCCTCCACTTT. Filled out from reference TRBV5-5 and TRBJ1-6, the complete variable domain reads DAGVTQSPTHLIKTRGQQVTLRCSPISGHKSVSWYQQVLGQGPQFIFQYYEKEERGRGNFPDRFSARQFPNYSSELNVNALLLGDSALYLCASSSPVPGAPLHFGNGTRLTVT.

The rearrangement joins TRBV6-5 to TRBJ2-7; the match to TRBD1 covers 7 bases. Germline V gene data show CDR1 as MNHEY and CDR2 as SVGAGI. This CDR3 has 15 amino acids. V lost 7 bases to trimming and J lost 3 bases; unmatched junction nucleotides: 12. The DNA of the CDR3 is TGTGCCAGCACCAGCCTCGACAGGGTTGGCTACGAGCAGTACTTC. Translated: CASTSLDRVGYEQYF.

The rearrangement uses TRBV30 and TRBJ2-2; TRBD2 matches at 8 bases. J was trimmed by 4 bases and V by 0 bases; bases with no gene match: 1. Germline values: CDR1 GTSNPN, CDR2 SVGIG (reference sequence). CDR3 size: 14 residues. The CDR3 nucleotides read TGTGCCTGGAGTGTACGGGAGGGCACCGGGGAGCTGTTTTTT. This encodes CAWSVREGTGELFF. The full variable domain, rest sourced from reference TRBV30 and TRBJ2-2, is SQTIHQWPATLVQPVGSPLSLECTVEGTSNPNLYWYRQAAGRGLQLLFYSVGIGQISSEVPQNLSASRPQDRQFILSSKKLLLSDSGFYLCAWSVREGTGELFFGEGSRLTVL.

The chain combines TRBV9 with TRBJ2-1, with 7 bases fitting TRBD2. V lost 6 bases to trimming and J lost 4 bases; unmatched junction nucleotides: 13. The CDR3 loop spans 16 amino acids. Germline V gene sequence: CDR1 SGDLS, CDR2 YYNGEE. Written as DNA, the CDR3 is TGTGCCAGCACCCCCTCGGGGCTAGCGGATTACAATGAGCAGTTCTTC. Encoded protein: CASTPSGLADYNEQFF.

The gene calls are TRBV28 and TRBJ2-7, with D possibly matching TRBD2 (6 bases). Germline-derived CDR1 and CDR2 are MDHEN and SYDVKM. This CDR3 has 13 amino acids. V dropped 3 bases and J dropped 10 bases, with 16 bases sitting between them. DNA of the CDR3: TGTGCCAGCAGTTTCCCGTCTCTGGGGGGACAGTACTTC. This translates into CASSFPSLGGQYF.

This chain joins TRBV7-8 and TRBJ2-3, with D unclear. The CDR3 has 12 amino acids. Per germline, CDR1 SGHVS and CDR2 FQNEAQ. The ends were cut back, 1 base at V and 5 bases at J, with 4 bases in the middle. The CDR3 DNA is TGTGCCAGCAGCTTAGACGGAGATACGCAGTATTTT. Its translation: CASSLDGDTQYF.

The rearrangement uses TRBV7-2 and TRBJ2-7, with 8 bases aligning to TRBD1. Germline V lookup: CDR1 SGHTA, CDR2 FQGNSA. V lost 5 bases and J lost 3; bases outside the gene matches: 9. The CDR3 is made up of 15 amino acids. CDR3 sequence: CASSSNPGTGYEQYF. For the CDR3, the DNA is TGTGCCAGCAGCAGCAACCCCGGGACAGGCTACGAGCAGTACTTC.

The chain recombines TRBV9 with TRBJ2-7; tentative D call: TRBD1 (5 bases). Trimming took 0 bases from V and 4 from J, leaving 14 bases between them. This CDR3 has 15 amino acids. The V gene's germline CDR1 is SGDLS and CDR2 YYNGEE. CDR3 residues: CASSVAQGSQYEQYF. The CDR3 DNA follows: TGTGCCAGCAGCGTAGCCCAGGGAAGTCAGTACGAGCAGTACTTC.

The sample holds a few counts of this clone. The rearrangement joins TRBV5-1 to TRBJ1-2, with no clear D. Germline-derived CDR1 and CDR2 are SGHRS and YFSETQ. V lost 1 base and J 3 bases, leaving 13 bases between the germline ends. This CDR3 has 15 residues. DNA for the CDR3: TGCGCCAGCAGCTTGACTTTCGGGTTGCACTATGGCTACACCTTC. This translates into CASSLTFGLHYGYTF.